A selection of T cell receptor beta chains follows, all from one sample in a study of blood T cell repertoires in COVID-19. TCRdb keeps only in-frame clones here, not all; method: immunoSEQ multiplex PCR. The table shows roughly 160,000 clones, with about 88% occurring only once. The sample taken for sequencing was PBMCs or T cells enriched from blood (not recorded which). Receptor source: a woman in her fifties or sixties who had recovered from COVID-19. Both conserved end residues are part of each CDR3. A D gene is named only where the DNA matches it firmly. A clone size is listed for some rows: how often the clone was seen (once, few, many), or a class if it is expanded.

j_call: TRBJ2-1; clone_size: .; v_call: TRBV5-1; d_call: TRBD1; cdr3_nt: TGCGCCAGCAGCACGGGACAGACAGCCTTATACAATGAGCAGTTCTTC; cdr3_aa: CASSTGQTALYNEQFF
j_call: TRBJ1-1; clone_size: .; v_call: TRBV27; d_call: .; cdr3_nt: TGTGCCAGCAGTTTTAGCGGGGGCACTGAAGCTTTCTTT; cdr3_aa: CASSFSGGTEAFF
j_call: TRBJ2-1; clone_size: .; v_call: TRBV6-2/TRBV6-3; d_call: TRBD2; cdr3_nt: TGTGCCAGCAGTTACCGGACTAGCGGGAGACCCAATGAGCAGTTCTTC; cdr3_aa: CASSYRTSGRPNEQFF
j_call: TRBJ1-2; clone_size: .; v_call: TRBV5-1; d_call: .; cdr3_nt: TGCGCCAGCAGCGTAACAGGGCCCCTCTATGGCTACACCTTC; cdr3_aa: CASSVTGPLYGYTF
j_call: TRBJ2-7; clone_size: .; v_call: TRBV11-3; d_call: .; cdr3_nt: TGTGCCAGCAGCTCCCCAGGGTCCCTATCCTACGAGCAGTACTTC; cdr3_aa: CASSSPGSLSYEQYF
j_call: TRBJ1-5; clone_size: .; v_call: TRBV7-9; d_call: .; cdr3_nt: TGTGCCAGCAGCCTCACGCTAGGCCAGCCCCAGCATTTT; cdr3_aa: CASSLTLGQPQHF
j_call: TRBJ2-1; clone_size: .; v_call: TRBV14; d_call: .; cdr3_nt: TGTGCCAGCAGTCCCGGACAGTACAATGAGCAGTTCTTC; cdr3_aa: CASSPGQYNEQFF
j_call: TRBJ1-5; clone_size: .; v_call: TRBV21-1; d_call: .; cdr3_nt: TGTGCCAGCAGCGGGGGGGAAAAGGACCAGCATTTT; cdr3_aa: CASSGGEKDQHF
j_call: TRBJ2-7; clone_size: few; v_call: TRBV4-1; d_call: TRBD2; cdr3_nt: TGCGCCAGCAGCCATCAGGGGACTAGCGGGAGGGCCGCGTACGAGCAGTACTTC; cdr3_aa: CASSHQGTSGRAAYEQYF
j_call: TRBJ2-7; clone_size: .; v_call: TRBV4-1; d_call: .; cdr3_nt: TGCGCCAGCAGCCAATCTACGGGACTGTGGCTCTACGAGCAGTACTTC; cdr3_aa: CASSQSTGLWLYEQYF
j_call: TRBJ2-3; clone_size: .; v_call: TRBV27; d_call: TRBD2; cdr3_nt: TGTGCCAGCGCAGGACTAGTGCAGTATTTT; cdr3_aa: CASAGLVQYF
j_call: TRBJ2-5; clone_size: .; v_call: TRBV7-9; d_call: TRBD2; cdr3_nt: TGTGCCAGCAGCGCTTTAGCGGCGGGGGGAGAGACCCAGTACTTC; cdr3_aa: CASSALAAGGETQYF
j_call: TRBJ1-1; clone_size: .; v_call: TRBV20-1; d_call: .; cdr3_nt: TGCAGTGCTTTATCTTCGGAAGCTTTCTTT; cdr3_aa: CSALSSEAFF
j_call: TRBJ1-6; clone_size: .; v_call: TRBV7-8; d_call: .; cdr3_nt: TGTGCCAGCAGTTTAACTTACTCCTATAATTCACCCCTCCACTTT; cdr3_aa: CASSLTYSYNSPLHF
j_call: TRBJ2-3; clone_size: .; v_call: TRBV5-8; d_call: .; cdr3_nt: TGTGCCAGCAGCTTGTGGATTGGCGGGAGCACAGATACGCAGTATTTT; cdr3_aa: CASSLWIGGSTDTQYF
j_call: TRBJ2-7; clone_size: once; v_call: TRBV10-3; d_call: .; cdr3_nt: TGTGCCATCAGTTCCCTCCTCGGGGACTACGAGCAGTACTTC; cdr3_aa: CAISSLLGDYEQYF
j_call: TRBJ2-3; clone_size: .; v_call: TRBV28; d_call: TRBD2; cdr3_nt: TGTGCCAGCAGTTTATCTCTAGCGGGAGGGCCCGCAGATACGCAGTATTTT; cdr3_aa: CASSLSLAGGPADTQYF
j_call: TRBJ2-1; clone_size: once; v_call: TRBV3-1/TRBV3-2; d_call: TRBD2; cdr3_nt: TGTGCCAGCAGCCACAGACTAGCGGGAGGGAGAAATGAGCAGTTCTTC; cdr3_aa: CASSHRLAGGRNEQFF
j_call: TRBJ1-2; clone_size: .; v_call: TRBV30; d_call: .; cdr3_nt: TGTGCCTGGAGTGTACGAAGGGGCTATGGCTACACCTTC; cdr3_aa: CAWSVRRGYGYTF
j_call: TRBJ1-2; clone_size: .; v_call: TRBV29-1; d_call: .; cdr3_nt: TGCAGCGTTGAAGACAGCGCTAACTATGGCTACACCTTC; cdr3_aa: CSVEDSANYGYTF
j_call: TRBJ1-2; clone_size: .; v_call: TRBV27; d_call: .; cdr3_nt: TGTGCCAGCACCTCCAATCCCGGGCAGGGAGGCTATGGCTACACCTTC; cdr3_aa: CASTSNPGQGGYGYTF
j_call: TRBJ2-2; clone_size: .; v_call: TRBV25-1; d_call: TRBD2; cdr3_nt: TGTGCCAGCAGTGAGGTTAGCGGGATCGCCGGGGAGCTGTTTTTT; cdr3_aa: CASSEVSGIAGELFF
j_call: TRBJ2-7; clone_size: .; v_call: TRBV9; d_call: .; cdr3_nt: TGTGCCAGCAGCGTAGCTCCAGGGTACTACGAGCAGTACTTC; cdr3_aa: CASSVAPGYYEQYF
j_call: TRBJ2-5; clone_size: .; v_call: TRBV4-2; d_call: TRBD2; cdr3_nt: TGTGCCAGCAGCCAAGACCCGGGAGGGACAACTTACTTC; cdr3_aa: CASSQDPGGTTYF
j_call: TRBJ2-7; clone_size: .; v_call: TRBV6-1; d_call: .; cdr3_nt: TGTGCCAGCAGTGATGAAGCAGGAAGCTCCTACGAGCAGTACTTC; cdr3_aa: CASSDEAGSSYEQYF
j_call: TRBJ1-2; clone_size: .; v_call: TRBV3-1/TRBV3-2; d_call: .; cdr3_nt: TGTGCCAGCAGCCAAGCCAGAAACTATGGCTACACCTTC; cdr3_aa: CASSQARNYGYTF
j_call: TRBJ2-7; clone_size: .; v_call: TRBV6-1; d_call: .; cdr3_nt: TGTGCCAGCAGTGAGCGGGTCTTATTCCACGAGCAGTACTTC; cdr3_aa: CASSERVLFHEQYF
j_call: TRBJ1-1; clone_size: .; v_call: TRBV5-4; d_call: TRBD1; cdr3_nt: TGTGCCAGCAGCTCGGACAGGTACACTGAAGCTTTCTTT; cdr3_aa: CASSSDRYTEAFF
j_call: TRBJ2-1; clone_size: .; v_call: TRBV5-1; d_call: TRBD2; cdr3_nt: TGCGCCAGCAGCCCGGGACTAGCAGCCAACAATGAGCAGTTCTTC; cdr3_aa: CASSPGLAANNEQFF
j_call: TRBJ1-5; clone_size: .; v_call: TRBV2; d_call: TRBD1; cdr3_nt: TGTGCCAGCAGTGCCACCGGGACAGCTAGCAATCAGCCCCAGCATTTT; cdr3_aa: CASSATGTASNQPQHF
j_call: TRBJ1-2; clone_size: once; v_call: TRBV7-9; d_call: TRBD1; cdr3_nt: TGTGCCAGCAGCTCTAGTTTGGGACAGGGGTATGGCTACACCTTC; cdr3_aa: CASSSSLGQGYGYTF
j_call: TRBJ1-2; clone_size: .; v_call: TRBV28; d_call: .; cdr3_nt: TGTGCCAGCAGACAGACCCTTAACTATGGCTACACCTTC; cdr3_aa: CASRQTLNYGYTF
j_call: TRBJ1-6; clone_size: once; v_call: TRBV27; d_call: .; cdr3_nt: TGTGCCAGCAGTTTATGGGGCCCCTATAATTCACCCCTCCACTTT; cdr3_aa: CASSLWGPYNSPLHF
j_call: TRBJ2-3; clone_size: few; v_call: TRBV7-2; d_call: .; cdr3_nt: TGTGCCAGCAGTCCAACTAGTGGGGATGGCGATACGCAGTATTTT; cdr3_aa: CASSPTSGDGDTQYF
j_call: TRBJ1-5; clone_size: .; v_call: TRBV18; d_call: TRBD1; cdr3_nt: TGTGCCAGCTCACCCCGACAGGGCCCGGATCAGCCCCAGCATTTT; cdr3_aa: CASSPRQGPDQPQHF
j_call: TRBJ2-7; clone_size: .; v_call: TRBV2; d_call: .; cdr3_nt: TGTGCCAGCAGTTTGACACGATACGAGCAGTACTTC; cdr3_aa: CASSLTRYEQYF
j_call: TRBJ2-7; clone_size: .; v_call: TRBV25-1; d_call: .; cdr3_nt: TGTGCCAGCAGTGAGGGGGGGGCAGCGGCGAAGCAGTACTTC; cdr3_aa: CASSEGGAAAKQYF
j_call: TRBJ2-1; clone_size: .; v_call: TRBV5-4; d_call: TRBD2; cdr3_nt: TGTGCCAGCAGCTTAACTAGCGGGAGTTACCCTTACAATGAGCAGTTCTTC; cdr3_aa: CASSLTSGSYPYNEQFF
j_call: TRBJ1-1; clone_size: .; v_call: TRBV28; d_call: .; cdr3_nt: TGTGCCAGCAGTCCCCAGGGACTCCGCAACACTGAAGCTTTCTTT; cdr3_aa: CASSPQGLRNTEAFF
j_call: TRBJ1-1; clone_size: .; v_call: TRBV5-4; d_call: .; cdr3_nt: TGTGCCAGCAGCTTGTCAAACACTGAAGCTTTCTTT; cdr3_aa: CASSLSNTEAFF
j_call: TRBJ1-4; clone_size: few; v_call: TRBV9; d_call: TRBD1; cdr3_nt: TGTGCCAGCAGCGACCGGGACAGGGATGAAAAACTGTTTTTT; cdr3_aa: CASSDRDRDEKLFF
j_call: TRBJ2-7; clone_size: few; v_call: TRBV5-4; d_call: TRBD2; cdr3_nt: TGTGCCAGCAGCTTGGGGGGACTAGCGGGAGGAGAGCAGTACTTC; cdr3_aa: CASSLGGLAGGEQYF